This passage covers 17 T cell receptor beta chains from one sample sequenced in a study of blood T cell repertoires in COVID-19 (dated by TCRdb to 2018 to 2021). The protocol used for the library was the immunoSEQ multiplex PCR assay. TCRdb retrieved this table from immuneACCESS and kept in-frame rearrangements only. Not all clones are present; in checked studies, unresolved V genes account for under half, and no reason is known for the remainder. Across this sample there are roughly 240,000 clones, with 80% to 90% seen only once. The ten largest clones add up to about 3.9% of the sample. Sequenced: PBMCs or T cells enriched from blood (not recorded which). Receptor source: a woman aged 40 to 49 who had been exposed to COVID-19.

V gene TRBV6-5 combines with J gene TRBJ1-5; D may be TRBD1 (5 bases). The CDR3 runs 13 residues. Germline V lookup: CDR1 MNHEY, CDR2 SVGAGI. Trimming shortened V by 8 bases and J by 3 bases, and 11 bases separated the two germline ends. In DNA form, the CDR3 reads TGTGCCAGCCAGGGCGACTTCAATCAGCCCCAGCATTTT. Residues: CASQGDFNQPQHF.

This clone appeared once. This rearrangement joins TRBV5-1 to TRBJ1-1; D is possibly TRBD1 (5 bases). With 4 bases removed from V and 3 bases from J, the gap between germline ends came to 13 bases. The CDR3 sequence is 14 residues long. The germline V gene has CDR1 SGHRS and CDR2 YFSETQ. The DNA for the CDR3 is TGCGCCAGCAGCCCCTGGGGCGTGGACACTGAAGCTTTCTTT. Translating gives CASSPWGVDTEAFF.

CDR3 sequence reads: CASSQLAGGPDTQYF. The CDR3 DNA reads as TGTGCCAGCAGCCAATTGGCGGGGGGGCCAGATACGCAGTATTTT. The V gene is TRBV3-1 (or the pseudogene TRBV3-2), the J gene TRBJ2-3, with TRBD2 matching over 9 bases. The germline CDR1 and CDR2 sequences are LGHDT and YNNKEL (reference sequence). The CDR3 runs 15 residues. V dropped 2 bases and J dropped 4; count of bases not matched to a gene: 4.

CDR3 loop: CSVAPGAGGTDTQYF. The CDR3 DNA reads TGCAGCGTCGCTCCAGGGGCGGGAGGCACAGATACGCAGTATTTT. The chain combines TRBV29-1 with TRBJ2-3; a weak D match, TRBD2 (7 bases). The CDR3 sequence is 15 residues long. CDR1 and CDR2 from the germline V gene are SQVTM and ANQGSEA. V was clipped by 6 bases and J by 1 base, with 17 bases between them.

This clone was seen a few times. The chain has TRBV28 and TRBJ1-5; 7 bases agree with TRBD1. Per the germline V gene, CDR1 is MDHEN and CDR2 is SYDVKM. The length of the CDR3 is 13 residues. The junction had 1 base not matched to a gene; V was cut back by 6 bases and J by 2 bases. The CDR3 sequence: CASRQGGNQPQHF. CDR3 DNA: TGTGCCAGCAGGCAGGGGGGCAATCAGCCCCAGCATTTT.

As DNA, the CDR3 is TGTGCCACCAGCAGAGACCGACAGAACGTGAACACTGAAGCTTTCTTT. Protein product: CATSRDRQNVNTEAFF. This chain links TRBV15 with TRBJ1-1; D is possibly TRBD1 (5 bases). The CDR3 extends over 16 amino acids. V lost 0 bases and J lost 0, with 11 bases in between. The germline V gene has CDR1 LNHNV and CDR2 YYDKDF (reference sequence).

The rearrangement links TRBV28 to TRBJ2-3; the D gene is possibly TRBD2 (6 bases). Trimming cost V 3 bases and J 4 bases, with 17 bases left between them. This CDR3 has 16 residues. CDR1 and CDR2 from the germline V gene are MDHEN and SYDVKM. Written as DNA, the CDR3 is TGTGCCAGCAGTTTTTGGGGGGTCGCTTCCGCAGATACGCAGTATTTT. This translates into CASSFWGVASADTQYF.

The sample holds a few counts of this clone. The chain employs TRBV2 and TRBJ2-6; D might be TRBD2 (5 bases). Germline loops: CDR1 SNHLY, CDR2 FYNNEI. The CDR3 sequence is 16 residues long. Deletions cut 8 bases from V and 2 bases from J, with 16 bases between. The chain's CDR3 is CASAEEGSAGANVLTF. Here the CDR3 DNA reads TGTGCCAGCGCCGAAGAGGGTTCCGCTGGGGCCAACGTCCTGACTTTC. Looking up the rest from reference TRBV2 and TRBJ2-6 gives the full variable domain: EPEVTQTPSHQVTQMGQEVILRCVPISNHLYFYWYRQILGQKVEFLVSFYNNEISEKSEIFDDQFSVERPDGSNFTLKIRSTKLEDSAMYFCASAEEGSAGANVLTFGAGSRLTVL.

The V and J genes are TRBV6-5 and TRBJ1-2; D call uncertain. Germline CDR1 is MNHEY and CDR2 is SVGAGI. CDR3 length: 11 amino acids. The V and J ends lost 6 bases and 5 bases respectively, with 7 bases between them. The CDR3 DNA sequence: TGTGCCAGCAGCGGTGTTTATGGCTACACCTTC. Translating it yields CASSGVYGYTF.

This clone showed up just a few times. The CDR3 bases are TGTGCCTGGAGCCAAGGGGGACAGGGTTACTACAATGAGCAGTTCTTC. Its protein product is CAWSQGGQGYYNEQFF. V and J are TRBV30 and TRBJ2-1, with 9 bases aligning to TRBD1. Germline V lookup: CDR1 GTSNPN, CDR2 SVGIG (reference sequence). The CDR3 contains 16 residues. With 3 bases clipped from V and 3 bases from J, the junction kept 9 bases outside the gene matches.

CDR3 nucleotide sequence: TGTGCCAGCAGCTCCCTTGGTAGGGGGCTATCTGGAAACACCATATATTTT. This encodes CASSSLGRGLSGNTIYF. This rearrangement joins TRBV7-9 to TRBJ1-3; 7 bases are shared with TRBD1. Per the germline V gene, CDR1 is SEHNR and CDR2 is FQNEAQ (reference sequence). Trimming took 4 bases from V and 1 from J; bases not matched to a gene: 10. The length of the CDR3 is 17 residues.

This sequence joins TRBV7-7 and TRBJ2-1; a weak D match, TRBD1 (5 bases). The CDR3 spans 14 residues. Germline-derived CDR1 and CDR2 are SSHAT and FNYEAQ (reference sequence). Trimming cost V 1 base and J 7 bases, with 11 bases left between them. The CDR3 DNA follows: TGTGCCAGCAGCTTAGGCCCCAGGGCTAATGAGCAGTTCTTC. Its protein product is CASSLGPRANEQFF.

The chain uses TRBV7-6 and TRBJ1-2; 10 nucleotides align to TRBD1. CDR3 length: 15 residues. CDR1 and CDR2 from the germline V gene are SGHVS and FNYEAQ. After removal of 5 bases from V and 4 bases from J, the junction contained 7 bases not matched to a gene. The CDR3 is CASSPQGQGIYGYTF. The CDR3 coding sequence is TGTGCCAGCAGCCCTCAGGGACAGGGGATCTATGGCTACACCTTC.

The chain joins TRBV2 to TRBJ2-1; D is possibly TRBD2 (6 bases). Trimming cost V 5 bases and J 0 bases, with 8 bases left between them. This CDR3 is built from 14 residues. CDR1 is SNHLY and CDR2 is FYNNEI in the germline V gene. The CDR3 loop is CASSSDYSYNEQFF. CDR3 coding DNA: TGTGCCAGCAGTTCGGACTACTCCTACAATGAGCAGTTCTTC.

The gene calls are TRBV6-1 and TRBJ2-6; no clear D gene. This CDR3 contains 15 residues. CDR1 is MNHNS and CDR2 is SASEGT in the germline V gene. Trimming cost V 1 base and J 4 bases, with 8 bases left between them. CDR3 residues: CASSEGVEGANVLTF. CDR3 bases: TGTGCCAGCAGTGAAGGGGTGGAGGGGGCCAACGTCCTGACTTTC.

Here the CDR3 DNA reads TGTGCCAGCAGCTGGCGGGGGAACTACAATGAGCAGTTCTTC. It yields the protein CASSWRGNYNEQFF. The chain recombines TRBV11-2 with TRBJ2-1; 7 bases fit TRBD2. Per germline, CDR1 SGHAT and CDR2 FQNNGV. The CDR3 contains 14 residues. The ends lost 4 bases at V and 3 bases at J; junction bases unmatched: 3.

This chain uses TRBV2 with TRBJ1-4; possibly TRBD1 for D (5 bases). Germline CDR1 SNHLY, CDR2 FYNNEI. Between the trimmed V and J ends, which lost 7 bases and 8 bases, there was a span of 17 bases. This CDR3 spans 14 amino acids. The CDR3 DNA reads as TGTGCCAGCACGTTGATGGGGGGAGGCGAAAAACTGTTTTTT. This codes for CASTLMGGGEKLFF.